The text below deals with one T cell receptor (beta chain). Its antigen specificity is not known. Base-call qualities are not available, and no considerably larger clone is one nucleotide away. The donors were about 40 Caucasian individuals from Russia, aged roughly 6 to 100 years, who were systemically healthy. Each donor gave roughly 9.5 milliliters of peripheral blood, collected into EDTA-treated Vacutainer tubes. Ficoll-Paque density-gradient centrifugation was used to isolate PBMCs, with at least 6 million per sample. Trizol reagent was used to extract total RNA from the PBMCs, yielding at least 6 micrograms per sample. Naive CD45RAhigh/CD27high T cell percentages were measured by flow cytometry on a PBMC aliquot from every donor. These data originate in a study of blood T cells in healthy people across ages (dated by TCRdb to the mid-2010s). The study in broad terms: In model experiments, roughly one uniquely barcoded TCR beta cDNA molecule per two T cells was captured by template switching. To avoid experimental bias, donors of different ages were randomly spread across the sequencing lanes. Using the same blood draw, the study looked at two additional independent replicas of 1 million unique cDNA reads for two donors, one aged 18 to 29 and the other aged 80 or older. Age-related changes in TCR beta repertoire diversity were measured in the study by deep sequencing normalized with unique cDNA molecular identifiers. Four age groups were formed from the donors: young (average approximately 15 years), middle-aged (around 40), aged (about 62) and long-lived (more than 75). Study-wide conclusions, independent of this receptor: A strong correlation was found between observed TCR beta diversity and the percentage of naive T cells measured by flow cytometry. Because profiling used bulk unsorted PBMCs, naive and antigen-experienced compartments could not be compared conclusively. The CMV infection status of donors was not known, potentially confounding age-related changes in expanded clonotypes. Compared with the aged group, more naive CD4+ T cells, fewer expanded clones and increased TCR diversity were shown by the long-lived group, suggesting age selection. As age increased, observed TCR beta diversity per million T cells dropped in a roughly linear way, and a significant reduction was already evident by age 40. Estimates of total diversity based on one million sequenced T cells were regarded as lower bounds and as underestimates.

Library preparation used 5' RACE. TCRdb lists the instrument as Illumina HiSeq 2500. A second roughly 6 to 11 cycle PCR used a sample-barcoded 5' primer and a J-beta primer mix. A unique molecular identifier was introduced onto each TCR beta cDNA molecule by a template-switch 5' adaptor carrying 12 random nucleotides. Each sample yielded at least 3 million CDR3-containing paired-end reads. First-strand cDNA was synthesized from all RNA with the Mint cDNA synthesis kit, primed by a TRBC-specific oligonucleotide. After uracil-DNA glycosylase treatment, a first 18-cycle PCR used universal primers M1SS and BC2_uni_R on all cDNA. The paper's processing steps were these. Each sample was normalized by randomly selecting 1 million high-quality reads, each carrying a distinct molecular identifier. Reads sharing molecular identifiers were discarded rather than binned into consensus sequences. CDR3 identification, clonotype clustering and error correction used MiTCR with a Q25 quality threshold and the strictest error-elimination algorithm. Lower-bound total TCR beta diversity was estimated with a nonparametric unseen species model using Euler transformation. TCRdb reran the public reads through fastp at Q25 and MiXCR, keeping productive beta chains. CDR3 protein sequences are deduplicated, and each keeps its most common genes and DNA. V and J calls and clone size were set by TCRdb, not the authors. This sample gives about 1,500,000 distinct CDR3 sequences in total; roughly 30% of them show up just once. Jointly, the top ten make up roughly 8.2% of the sample.

This sequence was found in a woman in her twenties or thirties in good health. Sequenced sample: blood.

The CDR3 region has the sequence CASSALLSGINYGYTF. The DNA reads as follows: TGCGCCAGCAGCGCTCTACTTTCAGGGATTAACTATGGCTACACCTTC. Recombination joined TRBV5-1 with TRBJ1-2; the D gene is perhaps TRBD1, from 5 matching bases. V drops 4 bases and J drops 1 base, leaving 17 bases in between. Reading from cysteine to phenylalanine, the CDR3 counts 16 amino acids. The only DNA kept is the CDR3, 48 bases in frame from the first base. CDR1 SGHRS and CDR2 YFSETQ are derived from the germline V gene. The entire variable domain, with the stretches around the CDR3 drawn from the reference TRBV5-1 and TRBJ1-2 proteins, is KAGVTQTPRYLIKTRGQQVTLSCSPISGHRSVSWYQQTPGQGLQFLFEYFSETQRNKGNFPGRFSGRQFSNSRSEMNVSTLELGDSALYLCASSALLSGINYGYTFGSGTRLTVV.